A single sample gave rise to the 26 T cell receptor beta chains below, sequenced in a study of regulatory T cells in long-lasting Graves disease. TCRdb ran MiXCR on the reads and lists one entry per CDR3 protein. The table records fewer than 1,300 distinct CDR3 sequences, approximately 80% of them present only once. Isolated PBMC RNA provided the starting material for the TCR library. Sequencing used peripheral blood mononuclear cells (PBMCs), obtained with antithyroid drug treatment, in newly diagnosed or persistent Graves disease (not recorded which). Receptors were obtained from a woman aged 25 to 39 with Graves disease.

This sequence joins TRBV4-3 and TRBJ2-5; no firm D call. The ends were cut back, 3 bases at V and 5 bases at J, with 10 bases in the middle. Per the germline V gene, CDR1 is LGHNA and CDR2 is YSLEER. The CDR3 covers 13 residues. CDR3: CASSQAVSETQYF. The DNA of the CDR3 is TGCGCCAGCAGCCAGGCCGTGAGCGAGACCCAGTACTTC.

The chain links TRBV24-1 to TRBJ1-5; tentative D call: TRBD1 (5 bases). The V gene's germline CDR1 is KGHDR and CDR2 SFDVKD. This CDR3 has 14 residues. Trimming took 4 bases from V and 4 from J, leaving 10 bases between them. Here the CDR3 DNA reads TGTGCCACCAGTGACCCGACAGAAAATCAGCCCCAGCATTTT. Its translation: CATSDPTENQPQHF.

V is TRBV29-1 and J is TRBJ2-1, with 16 bases matching TRBD2. CDR1 is SQVTM, CDR2 ANQGSEA, per germline. CDR3 length equals 18 residues. For the CDR3, the DNA is TGCAGTTTTCCGGGACTAGCGGGAGGGGCGAGCTCCTACAATGAGCAGTTCTTC. The encoded protein is CSFPGLAGGASSYNEQFF.

The chain employs TRBV4-2 and TRBJ2-5, with D tentatively TRBD1 (6 bases). This CDR3 is 16 amino acids long. V lost 0 bases to trimming and J lost 4 bases, with 15 bases between them. Per germline, CDR1 LGHNA and CDR2 YNFKEQ. The CDR3 protein is CASSQDRGSGVETQYF. Here the CDR3 DNA reads TGTGCCAGCAGCCAAGATCGTGGGTCAGGGGTAGAGACCCAGTACTTC.

The rearrangement joins TRBV2 to TRBJ2-2; D not certain. V was pared by 1 base and J by 5 bases, with 8 bases between. Germline loops: CDR1 SNHLY, CDR2 FYNNEI. This CDR3 is 14 amino acids long. The CDR3 region has the DNA TGTGCCAGCAGTGAAGGGGGTGGGACCGGGGAGCTGTTTTTT. This translates into CASSEGGGTGELFF.

The chain employs TRBV19 and TRBJ1-1; D not certain. The CDR3 runs to 14 residues. CDR1 is LNHDA and CDR2 is SQIVND in the germline V gene (reference sequence). The V gene lost 1 base and the J gene lost 4 bases, with 10 bases spanning the gap. The CDR3 spells CASSIGTPGTEAFF. CDR3 bases: TGTGCCAGTAGTATAGGAACCCCGGGCACTGAAGCTTTCTTT.

This chain links TRBV11-2 with TRBJ2-1; the D gene is possibly TRBD2 (6 bases). Germline lookup yields CDR1 SGHAT and CDR2 FQNNGV. CDR3 length: 16 residues. V shed 1 base and J shed 1 base, with 11 bases lying between them. The CDR3 reads CASSLGGGVSYNEQFF. The CDR3 DNA reads TGTGCCAGCAGCTTAGGTGGAGGGGTGTCCTACAATGAGCAGTTCTTC.

CDR3 nucleotide sequence: TGTGCCAGCAGTTACTCGCGGGGTGTGAACACTGAAGCTTTCTTT. Translated, it gives CASSYSRGVNTEAFF. The chain is built from TRBV6-6 and TRBJ1-1; D is unresolved. V was cut by 0 bases and J by 0 bases, with 8 bases left in between. CDR3 length: 15 residues. Germline CDR1 reads MNHNY; CDR2 reads SVGAGI (reference sequence).

The rearrangement joins TRBV20-1 to TRBJ2-7; TRBD1 is a possible D gene (6 bases). Germline CDR1 and CDR2: DFQATT and SNEGSKA (reference sequence). V was shortened by 2 bases and J by 2 bases, with 10 bases between the two germline ends. The CDR3 sequence is 13 residues long. The CDR3 nucleotides are TGCAGTGCTAGACAGGACAGTCCCTACGAGCAGTACTTC. This gives the protein CSARQDSPYEQYF.

CDR3 nucleotide sequence: TGCAGCGTTGATAGCGATCGCACAGATACGCAGTATTTT. It yields the protein CSVDSDRTDTQYF. This chain joins TRBV29-1 and TRBJ2-3, with D maybe TRBD2 (5 bases). This CDR3 region has 13 residues. Germline V lookup: CDR1 SQVTM, CDR2 ANQGSEA. V was clipped by 3 bases and J by 1 base, with 8 bases between them.

The chain is built from TRBV3-1 and TRBJ2-1; no clear D. The germline V and J ends were trimmed by 2 bases and 8 bases, with 7 bases remaining between them. The CDR3 extends over 12 amino acids. CDR1 is LGHDT and CDR2 is YNNKEL in the germline V gene (reference sequence). CDR3: CASSQSFYEQFF. The CDR3 bases are TGTGCCAGCAGCCAAAGTTTCTATGAGCAGTTCTTC.

This rearrangement joins TRBV28 to TRBJ2-3, with a possible D match to TRBD2 (6 bases). Trimming removed 6 bases from V and 3 bases from J, with 13 bases in between. This CDR3 is 14 amino acids long. Germline CDR1 is MDHEN and CDR2 is SYDVKM. This CDR3 is CASSPEGVTDTQYF. CDR3 nucleotide sequence: TGTGCCAGCAGCCCGGAGGGCGTAACAGATACGCAGTATTTT.

V is TRBV6-1 and J is TRBJ2-3; D gene uncertain. V dropped 6 bases and J dropped 3 bases, with 16 bases sitting between them. This CDR3 contains 15 residues. The germline V gene has CDR1 MNHNS and CDR2 SASEGT. This CDR3 reads CASRVSPARTDTQYF. The CDR3 DNA follows: TGTGCCAGCAGAGTCTCTCCCGCCAGGACAGATACGCAGTATTTT.

The chain recombines TRBV6-2 or TRBV6-3 with TRBJ1-4, with D possibly TRBD1 on 5 matching bases. From germline, CDR1 is MNHEY and CDR2 SVGEGT. The V end lost 2 bases, the J end lost 0 bases, and 10 bases lay between the germline ends. The CDR3 has 16 amino acids. CDR3 residues: CASSYRTWTTNEKLFF. The CDR3 nucleotides read TGTGCCAGCAGTTACCGGACATGGACAACTAATGAAAAACTGTTTTTT.

The rearrangement links TRBV11-1 to TRBJ1-1; a possible D gene is TRBD1 (6 bases). The CDR3 sequence is 15 residues long. CDR1 and CDR2 (germline): SGHAT, FQDESV (reference sequence). The ends were cut back, 0 bases at V and 4 bases at J, with 12 bases in the middle. CDR3 in amino acids: CASSLASGAVTEAFF. The CDR3 DNA is TGTGCCAGCAGCTTAGCGTCAGGGGCAGTCACTGAAGCTTTCTTT.

J is TRBJ2-1 and V is TRBV11-2, with 8 bases aligning to TRBD2. Unmatched junction bases numbered 4, after V lost 4 bases and J lost 8 bases. In germline, CDR1 is SGHAT, CDR2 FQNNGV. The length of the CDR3 is 13 residues. The DNA for the CDR3 is TGTGCCAGCAGCTACAGCGGGAGAGATGAGCAGTTCTTC. Translated: CASSYSGRDEQFF.

This clonotype was observed a single time. The chain employs TRBV6-2 or TRBV6-3 and TRBJ2-7; D might be TRBD1 or TRBD2, each matching 5 bases. This CDR3 spans 15 amino acids. Germline V gene lookup returns CDR1 MNHEY and CDR2 SVGEGT. Trimming removed 1 base from V and 5 bases from J, with 15 bases in between. The CDR3 loop is CASSYLMKGDHEQYF. CDR3 nucleotide sequence: TGTGCCAGCAGTTACTTAATGAAAGGGGACCACGAGCAGTACTTC.

The chain joins TRBV2 to TRBJ2-2; D remains unclear. The V gene lost 8 bases and the J gene lost 1 base, with 11 bases spanning the gap. Looked up from germline, CDR1 is SNHLY and CDR2 is FYNNEI. The CDR3 spans 14 residues. The CDR3 sequence is CASYEDMNTGELFF. The DNA for the CDR3 is TGTGCCAGCTACGAGGATATGAACACCGGGGAGCTGTTTTTT. Using reference TRBV2 and TRBJ2-2 for the parts outside the CDR3, the full variable domain is EPEVTQTPSHQVTQMGQEVILRCVPISNHLYFYWYRQILGQKVEFLVSFYNNEISEKSEIFDDQFSVERPDGSNFTLKIRSTKLEDSAMYFCASYEDMNTGELFFGEGSRLTVL.

The table lists this clonotype with a few counts. V is TRBV12-3 or TRBV12-4 and J is TRBJ1-3; unclear D gene. This CDR3 is 14 amino acids long. Trimming stripped 5 bases from V and 0 bases from J, with 8 bases between. CDR3 in amino acids: CASSPGSSGNTIYF. In DNA form, the CDR3 reads TGTGCCAGCAGTCCGGGAAGCTCTGGAAACACCATATATTTT.

This clonotype showed up just a few times. This chain connects TRBV3-1 to TRBJ2-7, with TRBD2 matching over 7 bases. There are 17 residues in the CDR3. Looked up from germline, CDR1 is LGHDT and CDR2 is YNNKEL (reference sequence). The ends lost 4 bases at V and 2 bases at J; junction bases unmatched: 14. The CDR3 coding sequence is TGTGCCAGCAGCCCACTAAACCGGGGAGGGTCCCCCTACGAGCAGTACTTC. It specifies CASSPLNRGGSPYEQYF.

The CDR3 region is CASSFPGQFYEQYF. The CDR3, as DNA: TGTGCCAGCAGCTTTCCAGGACAGTTTTACGAGCAGTACTTC. The gene calls are TRBV11-2 and TRBJ2-7; weak D call: TRBD1 (6 bases). Germline loops: CDR1 SGHAT, CDR2 FQNNGV. The CDR3 contains 14 residues. Trimming took off 3 bases at V and 4 bases at J, with 13 bases between the two ends.

V and J are TRBV18 and TRBJ1-2; possible D gene TRBD1, 6 bases. This CDR3 region has 12 residues. Trimming shortened V by 8 bases and J by 3 bases, and 10 bases separated the two germline ends. CDR1 is KGHSH, CDR2 LQKENI, per germline. This chain's CDR3 is CASARQDYGYTF. Written as DNA, the CDR3 is TGTGCCAGCGCAAGACAGGACTATGGCTACACCTTC.

This chain uses TRBV11-2 with TRBJ2-7; TRBD2 matches 14 bases. CDR1 and CDR2 from the germline V gene are SGHAT and FQNNGV. The CDR3 covers 18 residues. V dropped 5 bases and J dropped 1; count of bases not matched to a gene: 10. This CDR3 reads CASSKLGLAGGLSYEQYF. The CDR3 DNA follows: TGTGCCAGCAGCAAACTAGGACTAGCGGGAGGATTATCCTACGAGCAGTACTTC.

The J gene is TRBJ1-3, the V gene TRBV6-5; D is ambiguous. Germline loops: CDR1 MNHEY, CDR2 SVGAGI. The V end was cut by 2 bases, the J end by 2 bases, with 16 bases between. CDR3 length: 17 amino acids. The CDR3 nucleotides read TGTGCCAGCAGTTACACGGAACCCGTACGCCCTGGAAACACCATATATTTT. It yields the protein CASSYTEPVRPGNTIYF.

The sample holds a few counts of this clonotype. V is TRBV13 and J is TRBJ2-3; 8 nucleotides match TRBD2. V was clipped by 3 bases and J by 3 bases; unmatched bases: 8. Germline V gives CDR1 PRHDT, CDR2 FYEKMQ (reference sequence). This CDR3 is built from 16 residues. In DNA, the CDR3 is TGTGCCAGCAGCTTTCTGGGTAGCGGGACTACAGATACGCAGTATTTT. It encodes CASSFLGSGTTDTQYF.

V gene TRBV5-6 combines with J gene TRBJ2-7; D perhaps matches TRBD2 (6 bases). CDR3 size: 14 residues. Germline V gene sequence: CDR1 SGHDT, CDR2 YYEEEE. The V end lost 1 base, the J end lost 10 bases, and 18 bases lay between the germline ends. CDR3: CASSLRRGSSLQYF. The DNA for the CDR3 is TGTGCCAGCAGCTTGAGACGGGGGTCCTCCCTTCAGTACTTC.